Here is one TCR beta chain with its context. Its specificity is unknown. From germline, CDR1 is SGDLS and CDR2 YYNGEE. The CDR3 totals 14 residues. V gave up 4 bases and J gave up 4 bases; unmatched junction bases: 3. The sample comes from a study of T cell responses to AZD1222 COVID-19 vaccine. Broader study findings: Among spike-specific TCRs, nearly half reportedly target unmutated variant regions.

Profiling relied on immunoSEQ multiplex PCR, and the TCRdb table lists in-frame clones only, not all of them. This sample has some 130,000 clones; roughly 88% occur once, and the top ten carry 3.5% to 4.5%. This TCR was sampled from an adult in good health. The V gene is TRBV9, the J gene TRBJ1-4, with 8 bases aligning to TRBD1. The sample in question was peripheral blood, obtained on day 0 of AZD1222 vaccination. CDR3 nucleotides: TGTGCCAGCAGCAGGACAGGGATTAATGAAAAACTGTTTTTT. Its translation: CASSRTGINEKLFF.